This T cell receptor (beta chain) was recorded in a study of PD-1 blockade in mismatch repair-deficient tumors (dated by TCRdb to 2015 to 2018). For context, the study as a whole: Between late 2013 and September 2016, the trial enrolled around 86 consecutive patients with about twelve mismatch repair-deficient cancer types, every one of whom had been previously treated and was progressing. Tumor-associated T cell clones were tracked in the peripheral blood of patients responding to PD-1 blockade by deep sequencing of TCR CDR3 regions. Study-wide conclusions, independent of this receptor: Rapid expansion after pembrolizumab followed by contraction, generally before radiologic responses, was shown by tumor-resident clones, which were often undetectable in blood before treatment.

Trimming costs V 6 bases and J 6 bases, and their ends lie 14 bases apart. The CDR3 covers 13 residues, taking in both the cysteine and the phenylalanine. Of all the DNA, just the CDR3 is kept, 39 bases in frame from base 1. From the germline V gene, CDR1 is LGHNA and CDR2 is YSLEER. Mismatch repair deficiency was established in every enrolled patient by polymerase chain reaction or immunohistochemistry. TCR sequencing was carried out for three patients who responded to pembrolizumab therapy. In the phase II trial, pembrolizumab PD-1 blockade was tested prospectively in advanced mismatch repair-deficient cancers, no matter which tissue of origin the cancers came from. Peripheral blood T cell samples were gathered serially, both before PD-1 blockade started and at multiple time points afterward. Blood sampling times were expressed in weeks after the first pembrolizumab dose. Library generation was performed with the immunoSEQ multiplex PCR assay. Entries here come from immuneACCESS through TCRdb and include only in-frame sequences with V and J called. Some clones fail to appear in such tables; in the studies checked, an unresolved V gene covers under half of the shortfall, and the cause of the remainder is unknown. In all, the sample holds some 120,000 clones, and roughly 86% of those were seen once. The ten largest clones represent roughly 12% of the sample.

With respect to this clone: What antigen it recognizes has not been identified. Per-base qualities were not stored, and no clone one base away is much larger.

The specimen was peripheral blood, collected 72 weeks after starting pembrolizumab. The chain is encoded by TRBV4-3 joined to TRBJ2-5, with the D segment possibly TRBD1 or TRBD2, each aligning over 6 bases. The sequence came from an adult with mismatch repair-deficient cancer. The CDR3 in this case is CASRPGARKTQYF. The DNA reads TGCGCCAGCAGACCGGGGGCGCGGAAGACCCAGTACTTC.